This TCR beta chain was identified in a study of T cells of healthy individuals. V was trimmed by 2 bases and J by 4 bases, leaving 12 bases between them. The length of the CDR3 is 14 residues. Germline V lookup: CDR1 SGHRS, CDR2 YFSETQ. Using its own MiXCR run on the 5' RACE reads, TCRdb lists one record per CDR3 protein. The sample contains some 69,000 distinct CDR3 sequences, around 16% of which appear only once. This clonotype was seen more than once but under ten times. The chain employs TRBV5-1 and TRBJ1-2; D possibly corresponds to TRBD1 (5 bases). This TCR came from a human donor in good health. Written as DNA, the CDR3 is TGCGCCAGCAGCTTAGACAGTTGGTCCTATGGCTACACCTTC. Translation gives CASSLDSWSYGYTF. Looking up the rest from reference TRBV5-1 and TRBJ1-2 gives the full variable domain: KAGVTQTPRYLIKTRGQQVTLSCSPISGHRSVSWYQQTPGQGLQFLFEYFSETQRNKGNFPGRFSGRQFSNSRSEMNVSTLELGDSALYLCASSLDSWSYGYTFGSGTRLTVV.